The 21 T cell receptor beta chains below come from one sample, sequenced in a study of radiation and T cells in renal cell carcinoma. TCRdb keeps only in-frame clones here, not all; method: immunoSEQ multiplex PCR. This sample has around 99,000 clones, with about 79% found just once. Time point specified: blood 4 weeks post-SBRT, at nephrectomy. Treatment: 15 Gy SBRT to primary tumor, nephrectomy 4 weeks later. The sample in question was blood, obtained from a patient whose treatment included radiotherapy and nephrectomy. All receptors come from a man aged 55 to 69 with renal cell carcinoma.

The chain employs TRBV6-1 and TRBJ2-2, with 7 nucleotides matching TRBD1. V shed 6 bases and J 1 base; nucleotides not matched to a gene: 5. This CDR3 is 15 amino acids long. From germline, CDR1 is MNHNS and CDR2 SASEGT. Here the CDR3 DNA reads TGTGCCAGCAGGATGACAGGGCTGAACACCGGGGAGCTGTTTTTT. Protein product: CASRMTGLNTGELFF.

V and J are TRBV25-1 and TRBJ2-1; the D gene is possibly TRBD1 (5 bases). The CDR3 is made up of 14 amino acids. The germline V gene encodes CDR1 MGHDK and CDR2 SYGVNS. V lost 0 bases to trimming and J lost 7 bases, with 10 bases between them. CDR3 nucleotides: TGTGCCAGCAGTGAATATGGTCAGGGAAATGAGCAGTTCTTC. Residues: CASSEYGQGNEQFF.

This sequence joins TRBV10-2 and TRBJ2-7; a possible D gene is TRBD2 (6 bases). Germline CDR1 reads WSHSY; CDR2 reads SAAADI. This CDR3 is 12 amino acids long. V was clipped by 8 bases and J by 4 bases, with 12 bases between them. CDR3 loop: CASGTSNYEQYF. DNA for the CDR3: TGCGCCAGCGGGACTTCCAATTACGAGCAGTACTTC.

This chain uses TRBV29-1 with TRBJ2-1, with D perhaps matching TRBD2 (6 bases). Germline V lookup: CDR1 SQVTM, CDR2 ANQGSEA. The V end lost 6 bases, the J end lost 10 bases, and 19 bases lay between the germline ends. The CDR3 contains 13 residues. The CDR3 loop reads CSVAGTASREQFF. DNA of the CDR3: TGCAGCGTCGCCGGGACTGCGAGCCGAGAGCAGTTCTTC.

A single count supports this clone. V gene TRBV19 combines with J gene TRBJ2-5; 9 bases map to TRBD2. V was pared by 3 bases and J by 5 bases, with 13 bases of the junction left unmatched. The germline CDR1 and CDR2 sequences are LNHDA and SQIVND (reference sequence). The CDR3 extends over 17 amino acids. The CDR3 nucleotides read TGTGCCAGTAGTATTACCGGGACTAGCACTGGATCCGAGACCCAGTACTTC. This gives the protein CASSITGTSTGSETQYF. Full variable domain (rest looked up from reference TRBV19 and TRBJ2-5): DGGITQSPKYLFRKEGQNVTLSCEQNLNHDAMYWYRQDPGQGLRLIYYSQIVNDFQKGDIAEGYSVSREKKESFPLTVTSAQKNPTAFYLCASSITGTSTGSETQYFGPGTRLLVL.

In its sample, this clone was seen once. J is TRBJ2-7 and V is TRBV6-1; D is possibly TRBD1 (6 bases). CDR1 is MNHNS, CDR2 SASEGT, per germline. This CDR3 is built from 13 residues. The germline V and J ends were trimmed by 5 bases and 3 bases, with 11 bases remaining between them. CDR3 protein: CASSTRQVYEQYF. The CDR3 DNA reads as TGTGCCAGCAGTACACGACAGGTCTACGAGCAGTACTTC.

The table lists this clone with a count of one. The chain couples TRBV19 to TRBJ1-5; D not certain. This CDR3 has 13 residues. The germline V and J ends were trimmed by 1 base and 5 bases, with 6 bases remaining between them. CDR1 and CDR2 from the germline V gene are LNHDA and SQIVND (reference sequence). CDR3 in DNA: TGTGCCAGTAGTATAGGTCCGGATCAGCCCCAGCATTTT. This codes for CASSIGPDQPQHF.

The chain is built from TRBV2 and TRBJ1-1; the D is unclear. The germline CDR1 and CDR2 sequences are SNHLY and FYNNEI. This CDR3 spans 13 amino acids. V lost 7 bases, J lost 5 bases, and 14 bases lay in between. The CDR3 region has the DNA TGTGCCAGCAACCTTAGGGTAGGGACTGAAGCTTTCTTT. This sequence encodes CASNLRVGTEAFF.

By sample share, this clone is medium-sized. The chain uses TRBV7-9 and TRBJ1-1, with a tentative D call TRBD1 (5 bases). Per the germline V gene, CDR1 is SEHNR and CDR2 is FQNEAQ (reference sequence). CDR3 length equals 15 residues. Trimming removed 6 bases from V and 1 base from J, with 15 bases in between. The CDR3 here is CASRRDSSGNTEAFF. The CDR3 DNA reads TGTGCCAGCAGACGGGACTCCTCGGGGAACACTGAAGCTTTCTTT. The full variable domain, in which reference TRBV7-9 and TRBJ1-1 provide the parts outside the CDR3, is DTGVSQNPRHKITKRGQNVTFRCDPISEHNRLYWYRQTLGQGPEFLTYFQNEAQLEKSRLLSDRFSAERPKGSFSTLEIQRTEQGDSAMYLCASRRDSSGNTEAFFGQGTRLTVV.

This chain joins TRBV18 and TRBJ1-1; D gene ambiguous. The V and J ends lost 2 bases and 4 bases respectively, with 8 bases between them. The CDR3 extends over 13 amino acids. Germline-derived CDR1 and CDR2 are KGHSH and LQKENI. CDR3 protein: CASSPASPTEAFF. The DNA for the CDR3 is TGTGCCAGCTCACCAGCATCCCCCACTGAAGCTTTCTTT.

CDR3 loop: CASSLREGNTGELFF. DNA of the CDR3: TGTGCCAGCAGCTTAAGGGAGGGGAACACCGGGGAGCTGTTTTTT. The chain is built from TRBV7-9 and TRBJ2-2; 7 nucleotides match TRBD2. The CDR3 spans 15 residues. Losses at the gene ends were 2 bases for V and 1 base for J; bases not matched to a gene: 1. Germline CDR1 SEHNR, CDR2 FQNEAQ (reference sequence). Based on the CDR3 plus reference TRBV7-9 and TRBJ2-2, the full variable domain is DTGVSQNPRHKITKRGQNVTFRCDPISEHNRLYWYRQTLGQGPEFLTYFQNEAQLEKSRLLSDRFSAERPKGSFSTLEIQRTEQGDSAMYLCASSLREGNTGELFFGEGSRLTVL.

The rearrangement joins TRBV28 to TRBJ2-1; either TRBD1 or TRBD2 may supply D (6 bases each). CDR3 size: 15 residues. Trimming removed 6 bases from V and 10 bases from J, with 22 bases in between. Germline lookup yields CDR1 MDHEN and CDR2 SYDVKM. The CDR3 is CASSPIAVGAREQFF. The CDR3 DNA sequence: TGTGCCAGCAGCCCCATAGCGGTGGGGGCCAGGGAGCAGTTCTTC. Looking up the rest from reference TRBV28 and TRBJ2-1 gives the full variable domain: DVKVTQSSRYLVKRTGEKVFLECVQDMDHENMFWYRQDPGLGLRLIYFSYDVKMKEKGDIPEGYSVSREKKERFSLILESASTNQTSMYLCASSPIAVGAREQFFGPGTRLTVL.

V gene TRBV28 combines with J gene TRBJ1-3; D may be TRBD1 (5 bases). The CDR3 sequence is 17 residues long. V was cut by 7 bases and J by 0 bases, with 19 bases left in between. Germline V lookup: CDR1 MDHEN, CDR2 SYDVKM. For the CDR3, the DNA is TGTGCCAGCAACGGGAGGGGTTTACCCAGCTCTGGAAACACCATATATTTT. Its translation: CASNGRGLPSSGNTIYF.

To note about this clone: A read error is likely, as this CDR3 ends without the conserved phenylalanine or tryptophan. Because the CDR3's place on the DNA is in doubt, the DNA is left out and the CDR3 is given as listed by TCRdb. This rearrangement joins TRBV5-6 to TRBJ2-4. Germline values: CDR1 SGHDT, CDR2 YYEEEE. 12 amino acids form the CDR3, both terminal residues included. The CDR3 is CASSFRVGTVTC.

This sequence joins TRBV18 and TRBJ1-5, with unresolved D. V was trimmed by 2 bases and J by 5 bases, leaving 7 bases between them. There are 13 residues in the CDR3. CDR1 is KGHSH and CDR2 is LQKENI in the germline V gene. The CDR3 sequence: CASSPGSYQPQHF. CDR3 coding DNA: TGTGCCAGCTCACCAGGGAGTTATCAGCCCCAGCATTTT.

This chain links TRBV5-4 with TRBJ2-2, with 8 nucleotides matching TRBD2. After removal of 0 bases from V and 6 bases from J, the junction contained 4 bases not matched to a gene. CDR3 length: 15 amino acids. CDR1 and CDR2 (germline): SGHNT, YYREEE (reference sequence). The CDR3 sequence is CASSLGASGPGELFF. CDR3 nucleotide sequence: TGTGCCAGCAGCTTGGGGGCTAGCGGGCCCGGGGAGCTGTTTTTT.

CDR3 protein: CASTRWTGELFF. DNA for the CDR3: TGTGCCAGTACGCGTTGGACCGGGGAGCTGTTTTTT. J is TRBJ2-2 and V is TRBV19; D gene ambiguous. Trimming took 7 bases from V and 5 from J, leaving 8 bases between them. Germline CDR1 reads LNHDA; CDR2 reads SQIVND (reference sequence). The CDR3 is 12 amino acids.

The CDR3 nucleotides are TGTGCCAGCAGCGCCGGGGGCCTCTCCTACGAGCAGTACTTC. This translates into CASSAGGLSYEQYF. This chain uses TRBV9 with TRBJ2-7; D may correspond to TRBD1 or TRBD2 (6 bases each). The CDR3 is made up of 14 amino acids. Trimming took off 3 bases at V and 0 bases at J, with 10 bases between the two ends. Germline CDR1 SGDLS, CDR2 YYNGEE. Combining the CDR3 with reference TRBV9 and TRBJ2-7 gives the whole variable domain DSGVTQTPKHLITATGQRVTLRCSPRSGDLSVYWYQQSLDQGLQFLIQYYNGEERAKGNILERFSAQQFPDLHSELNLSSLELGDSALYFCASSAGGLSYEQYFGPGTRLTVT.

This sequence joins TRBV11-2 and TRBJ2-3, with TRBD2 matching 7 bases. With 0 bases clipped from V and 3 bases from J, the junction kept 6 bases outside the gene matches. Looked up from germline, CDR1 is SGHAT and CDR2 is FQNNGV. This CDR3 region has 16 residues. CDR3 sequence: CASSLDTGGSTDTQYF. CDR3 sequence (DNA): TGTGCCAGCAGCTTAGACACGGGAGGTTCGACAGATACGCAGTATTTT.

The V gene is TRBV28, the J gene TRBJ1-5; D is uncertain. This CDR3 has 15 amino acids. V was clipped by 5 bases and J by 3 bases, with 14 bases between them. Germline V gene data show CDR1 as MDHEN and CDR2 as SYDVKM. The CDR3 protein is CASSPPGGYNQPQHF. The CDR3 DNA follows: TGTGCCAGCAGTCCCCCGGGCGGCTACAATCAGCCCCAGCATTTT.

The V and J genes are TRBV11-2 and TRBJ2-5; 7 bases are shared with TRBD2. The V and J ends lost 0 bases and 8 bases, in that order; junction bases with no gene match: 9. Germline loops: CDR1 SGHAT, CDR2 FQNNGV. CDR3 size: 15 residues. This CDR3 is CASSLDPGRTSTQYF. The CDR3 DNA is TGTGCCAGCAGCTTAGACCCCGGGAGGACCTCTACCCAGTACTTC. Together with reference TRBV11-2 and TRBJ2-5, the CDR3 gives the full variable domain: EAGVAQSPRYKIIEKRQSVAFWCNPISGHATLYWYQQILGQGPKLLIQFQNNGVVDDSQLPKDRFSAERLKGVDSTLKIQPAKLEDSAVYLCASSLDPGRTSTQYFGPGTRLLVL.